These T cell receptor beta chains were read from a single sample in a study of vaccination effects on CD4 cells after COVID-19. Their antigens remain unidentified. TCRdb keeps only in-frame clones here, not all; method: immunoSEQ multiplex PCR. The sample holds some 60,000 clones, nearly 80% seen once. Specimen: CD4+ T cells from PBMCs cultured without peptide, collected after COVID-19 vaccination. The receptors here all came from a human donor who received a COVID-19 vaccine. Both conserved end residues are part of each CDR3. Each record gives: clone size, J gene, V gene, D gene, CDR3 protein, CDR3 DNA. A D gene is named only where the DNA matches it firmly. Only part of the rows carry a size: once, few, many, or a class if the clone is expanded.

abundance: few
j_gene: TRBJ2-7
v_gene: TRBV7-9
d_gene: TRBD2
CDR3aa: CASSPPASGSYEQYF
CDR3nt: TGTGCCAGCAGCCCTCCGGCTAGCGGATCCTACGAGCAGTACTTC

abundance: .
j_gene: TRBJ2-4
v_gene: TRBV30
d_gene: .
CDR3aa: CAWSSSELAKNIQYF
CDR3nt: TGTGCCTGGAGCTCTAGCGAACTAGCCAAAAACATTCAGTACTTC

abundance: once
j_gene: TRBJ2-7
v_gene: TRBV11-2
d_gene: TRBD1
CDR3aa: CASSDRGIRNEQYF
CDR3nt: TGTGCCAGCTCGGACAGGGGAATAAGGAACGAGCAGTACTTC

abundance: .
j_gene: TRBJ1-4
v_gene: TRBV11-1
d_gene: .
CDR3aa: CASSPQRSTNEKLFF
CDR3nt: TGTGCCAGCAGCCCCCAACGGTCAACTAATGAAAAACTGTTTTTT

abundance: .
j_gene: TRBJ1-5
v_gene: TRBV28
d_gene: TRBD1
CDR3aa: CASSLYRGPFTGNQPQHF
CDR3nt: TGTGCCAGCAGTTTATACAGGGGGCCGTTTACGGGCAATCAGCCCCAGCATTTT

abundance: .
j_gene: TRBJ1-1
v_gene: TRBV18
d_gene: .
CDR3aa: CASSPGQLLNTEAFF
CDR3nt: TGTGCCAGCTCACCGGGACAACTCCTGAACACTGAAGCTTTCTTT

abundance: .
j_gene: TRBJ1-4
v_gene: TRBV15
d_gene: TRBD1
CDR3aa: CATSRDPGQGSEKLFF
CDR3nt: TGTGCCACCAGCAGAGATCCCGGACAGGGGAGTGAAAAACTGTTTTTT

abundance: .
j_gene: TRBJ1-2
v_gene: TRBV7-2
d_gene: TRBD1
CDR3aa: CASSLDRGPFYGYTF
CDR3nt: TGTGCCAGCAGTTTGGACAGGGGCCCCTTCTATGGCTACACCTTC

abundance: .
j_gene: TRBJ2-1
v_gene: TRBV15
d_gene: .
CDR3aa: CATSRAQRRLNEQFF
CDR3nt: TGTGCCACCAGCAGAGCCCAACGGCGTTTGAATGAGCAGTTCTTC

abundance: .
j_gene: TRBJ2-7
v_gene: TRBV6-2/TRBV6-3
d_gene: .
CDR3aa: CASSASAYEQYF
CDR3nt: TGTGCCAGCAGTGCCTCGGCCTACGAGCAGTACTTC

abundance: .
j_gene: TRBJ2-1
v_gene: TRBV7-6
d_gene: .
CDR3aa: CASSLQSGTLYNEQFF
CDR3nt: TGTGCCAGCAGCCTACAATCAGGGACCCTTTACAATGAGCAGTTCTTC

abundance: .
j_gene: TRBJ1-2
v_gene: TRBV6-6
d_gene: TRBD1
CDR3aa: CASNSDRYYGYTF
CDR3nt: TGTGCCAGCAACTCGGACAGGTACTATGGCTACACCTTC

abundance: .
j_gene: TRBJ1-2
v_gene: TRBV6-2/TRBV6-3
d_gene: .
CDR3aa: CASSWEGNVPGGYTF
CDR3nt: TGTGCCAGCAGTTGGGAGGGGAACGTTCCGGGCGGCTACACCTTC

abundance: .
j_gene: TRBJ1-1
v_gene: TRBV27
d_gene: .
CDR3aa: CASSFVGLGSEAFF
CDR3nt: TGTGCCAGCAGTTTCGTGGGGCTTGGATCTGAAGCTTTCTTT

abundance: .
j_gene: TRBJ2-1
v_gene: TRBV19
d_gene: .
CDR3aa: CASTERSYNEQFF
CDR3nt: TGTGCCAGTACTGAACGTTCCTACAATGAGCAGTTCTTC

abundance: .
j_gene: TRBJ2-2
v_gene: TRBV9
d_gene: TRBD2
CDR3aa: CASSVGGRAIGELFF
CDR3nt: TGTGCCAGCAGCGTTGGAGGGAGGGCCATCGGGGAGCTGTTTTTT

abundance: .
j_gene: TRBJ1-1
v_gene: TRBV3-1/TRBV3-2
d_gene: .
CDR3aa: CASSRGLGGYTEAFF
CDR3nt: TGTGCCAGCAGCCGGGGACTCGGGGGGTACACTGAAGCTTTCTTT

abundance: few
j_gene: TRBJ2-3
v_gene: TRBV2
d_gene: .
CDR3aa: CATILWEEDTQYF
CDR3nt: TGTGCCACCATACTTTGGGAAGAAGATACGCAGTATTTT

abundance: .
j_gene: TRBJ2-7
v_gene: TRBV7-9
d_gene: TRBD1
CDR3aa: CASSYLGTGSMNEQYF
CDR3nt: TGTGCCAGCAGCTACCTGGGGACAGGGAGTATGAACGAGCAGTACTTC

abundance: .
j_gene: TRBJ2-1
v_gene: TRBV24-1
d_gene: TRBD2
CDR3aa: CATSVLAGGNEQFF
CDR3nt: TGTGCCACCAGTGTTTTAGCGGGAGGCAATGAGCAGTTCTTC

abundance: .
j_gene: TRBJ2-7
v_gene: TRBV4-3
d_gene: TRBD2
CDR3aa: CASSQDLAPSGGYEQYF
CDR3nt: TGCGCCAGCAGCCAAGATCTGGCGCCTAGCGGGGGTTACGAGCAGTACTTC

abundance: .
j_gene: TRBJ1-2
v_gene: TRBV28
d_gene: .
CDR3aa: CASKPGGRYGYTF
CDR3nt: TGTGCCAGCAAGCCCGGGGGGCGCTATGGCTACACCTTC

abundance: .
j_gene: TRBJ1-2
v_gene: TRBV28
d_gene: TRBD1
CDR3aa: CASSLPYLQGGENYGYTF
CDR3nt: TGTGCCAGCAGTTTACCCTACTTACAGGGGGGAGAAAACTATGGCTACACCTTC

abundance: .
j_gene: TRBJ2-7
v_gene: TRBV24-1
d_gene: .
CDR3aa: CATRLPYEQYF
CDR3nt: TGTGCCACCCGCCTACCCTACGAGCAGTACTTC

abundance: .
j_gene: TRBJ1-1
v_gene: TRBV27
d_gene: TRBD1
CDR3aa: CASSFRQGAEAFF
CDR3nt: TGTGCCAGCAGTTTCCGACAGGGCGCTGAAGCTTTCTTT

abundance: .
j_gene: TRBJ1-3
v_gene: TRBV28
d_gene: .
CDR3aa: CASSGGWGSGNTIYF
CDR3nt: TGTGCCAGCAGTGGGGGGTGGGGGAGTGGAAACACCATATATTTT

abundance: few
j_gene: TRBJ1-2
v_gene: TRBV5-1
d_gene: .
CDR3aa: CASSAQGTEGYTF
CDR3nt: TGCGCCAGCAGCGCGCAGGGAACAGAGGGCTACACCTTC

abundance: .
j_gene: TRBJ2-7
v_gene: TRBV12-3/TRBV12-4
d_gene: .
CDR3aa: CASTRGTYEQYF
CDR3nt: TGTGCCAGCACCAGAGGGACCTACGAGCAGTACTTC

abundance: .
j_gene: TRBJ1-2
v_gene: TRBV6-5
d_gene: .
CDR3aa: CASSYSGAYYGYTF
CDR3nt: TGTGCCAGCAGTTACTCAGGGGCCTACTATGGCTACACCTTC

abundance: .
j_gene: TRBJ2-5
v_gene: TRBV3-1/TRBV3-2
d_gene: TRBD2
CDR3aa: CASSQGLARVTQYF
CDR3nt: TGTGCCAGCAGCCAGGGACTAGCTCGCGTGACCCAGTACTTC

abundance: .
j_gene: TRBJ1-1
v_gene: TRBV2
d_gene: TRBD1
CDR3aa: CASSGSGGVMNTEAFF
CDR3nt: TGTGCCAGCAGTGGATCAGGGGGGGTCATGAACACTGAAGCTTTCTTT

abundance: .
j_gene: TRBJ1-5
v_gene: TRBV6-5
d_gene: TRBD1
CDR3aa: CASRDRNQPQHF
CDR3nt: TGTGCCAGCCGGGACAGGAATCAGCCCCAGCATTTT

abundance: few
j_gene: TRBJ2-5
v_gene: TRBV3-1/TRBV3-2
d_gene: TRBD2
CDR3aa: CASSRRLAGGPVETQYF
CDR3nt: TGTGCCAGCAGCCGCCGACTAGCGGGAGGGCCTGTGGAGACCCAGTACTTC

abundance: few
j_gene: TRBJ1-5
v_gene: TRBV3-1/TRBV3-2
d_gene: .
CDR3aa: CASSQVKDSPRVRGQPQHF
CDR3nt: TGTGCCAGCAGCCAAGTAAAGGACAGCCCTCGGGTCCGCGGTCAGCCCCAGCATTTT

abundance: .
j_gene: TRBJ2-7
v_gene: TRBV9
d_gene: .
CDR3aa: CASSPGGRVEQYF
CDR3nt: TGTGCCAGCAGCCCCGGGGGCAGGGTCGAGCAGTACTTC

abundance: .
j_gene: TRBJ2-7
v_gene: TRBV27
d_gene: .
CDR3aa: CASSFLGANEQYF
CDR3nt: TGTGCCAGCAGTTTTTTGGGGGCAAACGAGCAGTACTTC

abundance: .
j_gene: TRBJ2-1
v_gene: TRBV5-5
d_gene: .
CDR3aa: CASSLAQSSYNEQFF
CDR3nt: TGTGCCAGCAGCTTGGCGCAGAGCTCCTACAATGAGCAGTTCTTC

abundance: .
j_gene: TRBJ2-2
v_gene: TRBV6-2/TRBV6-3
d_gene: .
CDR3aa: CASSQSGELFF
CDR3nt: TGTGCCAGCAGTCAATCCGGGGAGCTGTTTTTT

abundance: .
j_gene: TRBJ1-5
v_gene: TRBV6-5
d_gene: TRBD1
CDR3aa: CASMRQGNQPQHF
CDR3nt: TGTGCCAGCATGCGACAGGGGAATCAGCCCCAGCATTTT

abundance: few
j_gene: TRBJ1-6
v_gene: TRBV9
d_gene: TRBD1
CDR3aa: CASSDDRGDSPLHF
CDR3nt: TGTGCCAGCAGCGACGACAGGGGAGATTCACCCCTCCACTTT

abundance: .
j_gene: TRBJ2-1
v_gene: TRBV19
d_gene: .
CDR3aa: CASQGGVLGRSDNEQFF
CDR3nt: TGTGCCAGTCAGGGGGGGGTTCTGGGACGGTCCGACAATGAGCAGTTCTTC

abundance: .
j_gene: TRBJ2-7
v_gene: TRBV4-2
d_gene: .
CDR3aa: CASSQEASYEQYF
CDR3nt: TGTGCCAGCAGCCAAGAAGCCTCCTACGAGCAGTACTTC

abundance: .
j_gene: TRBJ1-2
v_gene: TRBV28
d_gene: .
CDR3aa: CASSFQGYGYTF
CDR3nt: TGTGCCAGCAGTTTTCAGGGGTATGGCTACACCTTC

abundance: .
j_gene: TRBJ2-7
v_gene: TRBV12-3/TRBV12-4
d_gene: .
CDR3aa: CASSPGPAREQYF
CDR3nt: TGTGCCAGCAGCCCAGGGCCTGCGCGGGAGCAGTACTTC

abundance: .
j_gene: TRBJ2-3
v_gene: TRBV5-1
d_gene: TRBD2
CDR3aa: CASSSGLAGGKDTQYF
CDR3nt: TGCGCCAGCAGCAGCGGACTAGCGGGGGGAAAAGATACGCAGTATTTT

abundance: .
j_gene: TRBJ1-2
v_gene: TRBV6-2/TRBV6-3
d_gene: .
CDR3aa: CASSYQGVYGYTF
CDR3nt: TGTGCCAGCAGTTACCAGGGCGTCTATGGCTACACCTTC

abundance: .
j_gene: TRBJ2-2
v_gene: TRBV7-2
d_gene: .
CDR3aa: CASSGGYSFDTGELFF
CDR3nt: TGTGCCAGCAGCGGCGGGTACTCGTTCGACACCGGGGAGCTGTTTTTT

abundance: .
j_gene: TRBJ1-1
v_gene: TRBV6-1
d_gene: .
CDR3aa: CASSDTWETEAFF
CDR3nt: TGTGCCAGCAGTGATACATGGGAGACTGAAGCTTTCTTT

abundance: .
j_gene: TRBJ2-1
v_gene: TRBV5-1
d_gene: TRBD2
CDR3aa: CASSQLAGTSGGNEQFF
CDR3nt: TGCGCCAGCAGCCAGCTAGCCGGGACTAGCGGGGGAAATGAGCAGTTCTTC

abundance: .
j_gene: TRBJ1-1
v_gene: TRBV29-1
d_gene: .
CDR3aa: CSVQGGNTEAFF
CDR3nt: TGCAGCGTTCAGGGCGGGAACACTGAAGCTTTCTTT

abundance: .
j_gene: TRBJ2-1
v_gene: TRBV15
d_gene: .
CDR3aa: CATSRDGGPRGWDEQFF
CDR3nt: TGTGCCACCAGCAGAGATGGGGGGCCCCGGGGTTGGGATGAGCAGTTCTTC

abundance: .
j_gene: TRBJ1-6
v_gene: TRBV27
d_gene: .
CDR3aa: CASSLWWRSPLHF
CDR3nt: TGTGCCAGCAGTTTATGGTGGCGATCACCCCTCCACTTT

abundance: .
j_gene: TRBJ2-1
v_gene: TRBV28
d_gene: TRBD2
CDR3aa: CASSFARGGKVTNEQFF
CDR3nt: TGTGCCAGCAGTTTTGCCCGGGGAGGGAAAGTCACGAATGAGCAGTTCTTC

abundance: .
j_gene: TRBJ1-1
v_gene: TRBV2
d_gene: .
CDR3aa: CASTLGLANTEAFF
CDR3nt: TGTGCCAGCACTCTGGGGTTGGCGAACACTGAAGCTTTCTTT

abundance: .
j_gene: TRBJ1-3
v_gene: TRBV18
d_gene: .
CDR3aa: CASSPPARGLAGNTIYF
CDR3nt: TGTGCCAGCTCACCACCGGCGAGGGGCTTGGCTGGAAACACCATATATTTT

abundance: .
j_gene: TRBJ1-3
v_gene: TRBV9
d_gene: .
CDR3aa: CASSAGHSSGNTIYF
CDR3nt: TGTGCCAGCAGCGCGGGACATAGCTCTGGAAACACCATATATTTT

abundance: .
j_gene: TRBJ2-7
v_gene: TRBV5-1
d_gene: TRBD2
CDR3aa: CASSLVGGDLEQYF
CDR3nt: TGCGCCAGCAGCTTGGTTGGGGGGGATCTCGAGCAGTACTTC

abundance: .
j_gene: TRBJ2-7
v_gene: TRBV14
d_gene: TRBD1
CDR3aa: CASSLRDSRYEQYF
CDR3nt: TGTGCCAGCAGCCTCCGGGACAGCCGCTACGAGCAGTACTTC